This TCR beta chain came from a study of blood T cells in healthy people across ages. Donor samples were obtained from healthy Caucasian individuals from Russia, aged 6 to 90. The use of a sample-barcoded 5' primer and a J-beta primer mix characterized a second PCR of about 6 to 11 cycles. Sequencing of every sample gave 2.5 million or more CDR3-containing paired-end reads. Using its own MiXCR run on the 5' RACE reads, TCRdb lists one record per CDR3 protein. The data show 730,000 or so distinct CDR3 sequences, around 38% seen once. General study points: Donor CMV status was unknown, possibly confounding expanded clonotype changes.

This clonotype was detected only a few times. The antigen is unknown. This CDR3 has 14 amino acids. The V and J ends lost 6 bases and 6 bases, in that order; junction bases with no gene match: 9. The TCR comes from a man older than 75 in good health. Material for sequencing was blood. V is TRBV12-3 or TRBV12-4 and J is TRBJ2-7; 9 bases are a match to TRBD1. The CDR3 nucleotides are TGTGCCAGCAGGAGGGACAGGGAAGTTGCCGAGCAGTACTTC. Translation gives CASRRDREVAEQYF.